These T cell receptor beta chains were read from a single sample in a study of cytomegalovirus exposure and HLA in healthy donors. Sequencing used immunoSEQ multiplex PCR; TCRdb keeps in-frame clones, though not all of them. The sample records under 100,000 clones, 95% to 96% being singletons. Sample: PBMCs. These receptors came from a woman younger than 30 in good health and CMV-seronegative. Each CDR3 is given with its conserved first and last residue. D genes are given only for firm matches. The size of a clone is reported for some rows only, either as once, few or many, or as a class for expanded clones.

size	V	J	D	DNA	CDR3
.	TRBV9	TRBJ2-1	TRBD2	TGTGCCAGCAGCCGAGCTAGCGGGAGTATGGGGGACAATGAGCAGTTCTTC	CASSRASGSMGDNEQFF
.	TRBV6-5	TRBJ1-1	TRBD1	TGTGCCAGCAGTGTAAGGGGGCCCATGAACACTGAAGCTTTCTTT	CASSVRGPMNTEAFF
.	TRBV27	TRBJ1-4	.	TGTGCCAGCAGTTTAGTGGGCCCGGCTGCAACTAATGAAAAACTGTTTTTT	CASSLVGPAATNEKLFF
.	TRBV5-1	TRBJ2-7	TRBD2	TGCGCCAGCAGCTTGGTCGGACTAGCGGGAGTAGCTGGCCTCTACGAGCAGTACTTC	CASSLVGLAGVAGLYEQYF
.	TRBV28	TRBJ2-7	.	TGTGCCAGCAGTTCGCAGGGGAATTCCTACGAGCAGTACTTC	CASSSQGNSYEQYF
many	TRBV6-1	TRBJ2-7	.	TGTGCCAGCACCAGCAGGGGGGCGAGCTCCTACGAGCAGTACTTC	CASTSRGASSYEQYF
.	TRBV6-5	TRBJ2-1	.	TGTGCCAGCAGTTACTCAGCGACGGGGATAAACAATGAGCAGTTCTTC	CASSYSATGINNEQFF
.	TRBV27	TRBJ2-3	TRBD1	TGTGCCAGCAGTCATCGGACAGGGATGATTGATGGGTATTTT	CASSHRTGMIDGYF
.	TRBV5-1	TRBJ1-5	TRBD1	TGCGCCAGCAGCTGGGGGACAGACGGCAATCAGCCCCAGCATTTT	CASSWGTDGNQPQHF
.	TRBV14	TRBJ2-5	.	TGTGCCAGCAGCCAAGATTATTGGGGCGAGACCCAGTACTTC	CASSQDYWGETQYF
.	TRBV14	TRBJ2-2	.	TGTGCCAGCAGCCGGGCCGGGAGTTGGACCGGGGAGCTGTTTTTT	CASSRAGSWTGELFF
.	TRBV10-3	TRBJ2-5	TRBD2	TGTGCCATCAGTGAGAGGACGGGCGGGAGGGCCCCATTGGAGACCCAGTACTTC	CAISERTGGRAPLETQYF
.	TRBV27	TRBJ1-3	TRBD1	TGTGCCAGCAGTTTACGGGGCCCCGGACAGGGTTTAGGAAACACCATATATTTT	CASSLRGPGQGLGNTIYF
once	TRBV7-9	TRBJ2-1	TRBD2	TGTGCCAGCAGCTTATCACTAGCGGGAGTACCTTACAATGAGCAGTTCTTC	CASSLSLAGVPYNEQFF
.	TRBV28	TRBJ2-5	TRBD2	TGTGCCAGCAGGGGGCTAGCGGGAGTTAAGACCCAGTACTTC	CASRGLAGVKTQYF
.	TRBV5-1	TRBJ2-5	TRBD2	TGCGCCAGCAGCAAAATAGCGGGAAACCAAGAGACCCAGTACTTC	CASSKIAGNQETQYF
.	TRBV5-5	TRBJ1-2	TRBD1	TGTGCCAGCAGCCGACAGGGGGCGGGGGATGGCTACACCTTC	CASSRQGAGDGYTF
.	TRBV5-1	TRBJ2-7	.	TGCGCCAGCAGCTTGGACGAGGCCACCTACGAGCAGTACTTC	CASSLDEATYEQYF
.	TRBV2	TRBJ2-7	.	TGTGCCAGCACCGGGTTTATCGAACAATACGAGCAGTACTTC	CASTGFIEQYEQYF
.	TRBV7-2	TRBJ2-7	TRBD2	TGTGCCAGCAGCTTAAGGACTAGCGGACGTTACGAGCAGTACTTC	CASSLRTSGRYEQYF
.	TRBV4-1	TRBJ2-7	.	TGCGCCAGCAGCATACTAGACGGCACCTCCTACGAGCAGTACTTC	CASSILDGTSYEQYF
.	TRBV12-5	TRBJ1-1	.	TGTGCTAGTGGTTTGTCAGGAAGGAACACTGAAGCTTTCTTT	CASGLSGRNTEAFF
.	TRBV2	TRBJ2-7	.	TGTGCCAGCCGGGACATCTACGAGCAGTACTTC	CASRDIYEQYF
.	TRBV7-2	TRBJ2-3	.	TGTGCCAGCAGCCAGACAGGCGCAGATACGCAGTATTTT	CASSQTGADTQYF
.	TRBV2	TRBJ2-7	TRBD1	TGTGCCAGCAGTGCGACACAGGGGTTGGTCGAGCAGTACTTC	CASSATQGLVEQYF
.	TRBV19	TRBJ2-3	TRBD2	TGTGCCAGTAGTATGCGGGGTAGCGGGGTAAGCACAGATACGCAGTATTTT	CASSMRGSGVSTDTQYF
.	TRBV7-9	TRBJ1-1	.	TGTGCCAGCAGCCCAACAGGGCAGTTTGAAGCTTTCTTT	CASSPTGQFEAFF
.	TRBV9	TRBJ2-2	.	TGTGCCAGCAGCGGGGCACCCAAAGTGGGTTCCACCGGGGAGCTGTTTTTT	CASSGAPKVGSTGELFF
.	TRBV7-2	TRBJ1-1	.	TGTGCCAGCAGCTTACAAAGGGGCACTGAAGCTTTCTTT	CASSLQRGTEAFF
once	TRBV13	TRBJ2-7	.	TGTGCCAGCAGCGCGGCAAGTACGAAGCAGTACTTC	CASSAASTKQYF
.	TRBV10-3	TRBJ2-7	.	TGTGCCATCAGTGGGTACCCGGACAGATCCTACGAGCAGTACTTC	CAISGYPDRSYEQYF
.	TRBV19	TRBJ2-7	TRBD2	TGTGCCAGTAGAGCGTCTAGCGGGGCACTTTCCTACGAGCAGTACTTC	CASRASSGALSYEQYF
.	TRBV7-9	TRBJ1-4	TRBD1	TGTGCCAGCAGCTTAGCTACAGGGGACCTGGTTCTGTTTTTT	CASSLATGDLVLFF
.	TRBV7-8	TRBJ2-3	TRBD2	TGTGCCAGCAGCTCCTTAGCGGGAGGGCCGGGAGATACGCAGTATTTT	CASSSLAGGPGDTQYF
.	TRBV30	TRBJ1-1	.	TGTGCCTGGAGCCGCGGGGGGAGTGGCACTGAAGCTTTCTTT	CAWSRGGSGTEAFF
.	TRBV5-1	TRBJ2-2	.	TGCGCCAGCAGCCGAGGCACTAGCAACACCGGGGAGCTGTTTTTT	CASSRGTSNTGELFF
once	TRBV2	TRBJ2-5	TRBD2	TGTGCCAGCAGTGGGACTAGCGGGCATCCACAAGAGACCCAGTACTTC	CASSGTSGHPQETQYF
once	TRBV27	TRBJ1-6	.	TGTGCCAGCAGTTTGCAGGGGCCTAATTCACCCCTCCACTTT	CASSLQGPNSPLHF
.	TRBV27	TRBJ2-3	TRBD1	TGTGCCAGCAGTCTAGGACAGGGGCCGGATACGCAGTATTTT	CASSLGQGPDTQYF
.	TRBV7-9	TRBJ1-1	.	TGTGCCAGCAGCCAGGGTGGTTGGCCTTTCTTT	CASSQGGWPFF
.	TRBV6-5	TRBJ2-1	.	TGTGCCAGCAGGATGTCAGGACAGTGGGACGGTGAGCAGTTCTTC	CASRMSGQWDGEQFF
.	TRBV9	TRBJ2-2	TRBD2	TGTGCCAGTTCCCGGTCCTTGATAGCGGGAGCCTACACCGGGGAGCTGTTTTTT	CASSRSLIAGAYTGELFF
.	TRBV11-2	TRBJ1-1	TRBD1	TGTGCCAGCAGCTTCAGGGGGCTGGATCGTGCTTTCTTT	CASSFRGLDRAFF
.	TRBV29-1	TRBJ2-3	.	TGCAGCGTTGGGGCCGGGACGGGGGCAGATACGCAGTATTTT	CSVGAGTGADTQYF
.	TRBV11-2	TRBJ2-7	TRBD2	TGTGCCAGCAGCTTAGTTTTAGCGGCTAGCGGGAGAAGCGAGCAGTACTTC	CASSLVLAASGRSEQYF
.	TRBV6-1	TRBJ1-2	TRBD1	TGTGCCAGCAGCCTAGGACAGGGGGCCGACTACACCTTC	CASSLGQGADYTF
.	TRBV4-1	TRBJ2-7	TRBD1	TGCGCCAGCAGCCAAGAACCGGGACAGGGTTACGAGCAGTACTTC	CASSQEPGQGYEQYF
.	TRBV2	TRBJ1-2	.	TGTGCCAGCAGTGACAGTTGGAGGGAGGATGGCTACACCTTC	CASSDSWREDGYTF
.	TRBV27	TRBJ2-1	TRBD2	TGTGCCAGCAGTTTAAATTTCGCGGGAGACGCGTTCTTC	CASSLNFAGDAFF